A single sample gave rise to the 21 T cell receptor beta chains below, sequenced in a study of T cell repertoires in cytomegalovirus infection. TCRdb re-called the reads through MiXCR, storing one row per CDR3 protein. The table lists 150,000 to 200,000 distinct CDR3 sequences, roughly 14% of them singletons, with about a quarter in the top ten. Sequenced sample: PBMCs. The receptor set was obtained from a human donor in good health (CMV status not recorded). Some clones in this sample may be carry-over from other donors' samples.

Ten or more counts support this clonotype. V is TRBV5-6 and J is TRBJ2-1, with 8 bases fitting TRBD1. V was pared by 1 base and J by 10 bases, with 13 bases of the junction left unmatched. Germline V gives CDR1 SGHDT, CDR2 YYEEEE. The CDR3 covers 16 residues. For the CDR3, the DNA is TGTGCCAGCAGCTTGTGGGGTCAGGGGGCCCATGTGGAGCAGTTCTTC. This translates into CASSLWGQGAHVEQFF.

For this clonotype: The junction shows a germline mismatch at one end, possibly a read error. The J gene is TRBJ2-7, the V gene TRBV7-9; D may match TRBD1 or TRBD2 (5 bases each). CDR3 length: 14 residues. Germline CDR1 reads SEHNR; CDR2 reads FQNEAQ (reference sequence). The CDR3 sequence is CASSLPGRAYEQCF. CDR3 sequence (DNA): TGTGCCAGCAGCTTACCGGGACGGGCCTACGAGCAGTGCTTC.

This clonotype appeared many times. This sequence joins TRBV6-6 and TRBJ1-1; TRBD1 matches at 8 bases. CDR1 is MNHNY, CDR2 SVGAGI, per germline (reference sequence). J gave up 4 bases and V 7 bases, and 29 bases lay outside the gene matches. CDR3 length: 21 amino acids. The CDR3 DNA is TGTGCCAGCAATACACTTCCTGGGGGAGCGGGGACAGGACCCTCGGGCACTGAAGCTTTCTTT. This codes for CASNTLPGGAGTGPSGTEAFF.

This clonotype has ten or more counts. The rearrangement uses TRBV7-8 and TRBJ2-3; unclear D gene. Germline CDR1 reads SGHVS; CDR2 reads FQNEAQ. The V end lost 1 base, the J end lost 0 bases, and 14 bases lay between the germline ends. There are 17 residues in the CDR3. The CDR3 DNA reads TGTGCCAGCAGCTTAGTCCTTAGAGTATCAAGCACAGATACGCAGTATTTT. Residues: CASSLVLRVSSTDTQYF.

In its sample, this clonotype was seen many times. The chain couples TRBV7-2 to TRBJ2-7; 14 bases are shared with TRBD2. The germline V gene has CDR1 SGHTA and CDR2 FQGNSA. The V and J ends lost 3 bases and 5 bases, in that order; junction bases with no gene match: 6. The CDR3 length is 16 residues. The CDR3 loop is CASSFRMGLAGDEQYF. DNA for the CDR3: TGTGCCAGCAGCTTCAGGATGGGACTAGCGGGAGACGAGCAGTACTTC.

This clonotype was picked up many times. The CDR3 sequence is CSQGTAVSLSGANVLTF. CDR3 bases: TGCAGTCAAGGGACAGCCGTTTCCCTATCTGGGGCCAACGTCCTGACTTTC. V gene TRBV29-1 combines with J gene TRBJ2-6; 7 bases are a match to TRBD1. Germline V gene lookup returns CDR1 SQVTM and CDR2 ANQGSEA. This CDR3 has 17 amino acids.

As regards this clonotype: The junction departs from germline at one end; a sequencing error may be responsible. The chain carries TRBV6-5 and TRBJ2-7; 13 bases are shared with TRBD2. The CDR3 has 16 amino acids. Looked up from germline, CDR1 is MNHEY and CDR2 is SVGAGI. The CDR3 here is CASSYSGTSGIYEQNF. CDR3 nucleotide sequence: TGTGCCAGCAGTTACTCGGGGACTAGCGGGATTTACGAGCAGAACTTC.

This clonotype was seen at least ten times. The chain recombines TRBV6-1 with TRBJ1-3, with D unresolved. With 6 bases removed from V and 0 bases from J, the gap between germline ends came to 12 bases. From germline, CDR1 is MNHNS and CDR2 SASEGT. The CDR3 runs 15 residues. The CDR3 bases are TGTGCCAGCAGACCCGACGGATACTCTGGAAACACCATATATTTT. It specifies CASRPDGYSGNTIYF.

The chain is built from TRBV6-2 or TRBV6-3 and TRBJ1-1; no clear D. Germline values: CDR1 MNHEY, CDR2 SVGEGT. Trimming pared 7 bases from V and 3 bases from J, leaving 9 bases between. The length of the CDR3 is 12 residues. CDR3 sequence: CASKWLDTEAFF. In DNA, the CDR3 is TGTGCCAGCAAATGGCTGGACACTGAAGCTTTCTTT.

The gene calls are TRBV5-1 and TRBJ2-7; the match to TRBD1 covers 9 bases. In germline, CDR1 is SGHRS, CDR2 YFSETQ. The CDR3 consists of 15 residues. The J segment lost 5 bases and the V segment lost 5 bases, leaving 11 bases of the junction unmatched. DNA for the CDR3: TGCGCCAGCAGTCTGGAGGCGGACAGGGGCCACGAGCAGTACTTC. Translated, it gives CASSLEADRGHEQYF.

Concerning this clonotype: A much larger clonotype is one base distant, so this may be a read error. This chain connects TRBV7-3 to TRBJ1-2, with TRBD1 identical over 7 bases. J was trimmed by 8 bases and V by 8 bases; bases with no gene match: 23. The germline V gene has CDR1 SGHTA and CDR2 FQGTGA. The CDR3 is made up of 17 amino acids. Written as DNA, the CDR3 is TGTGCCAGCGGCTCAACAGGGGAAAGGCGGGTAGAGGAGGGCTACACCTTC. The encoded protein is CASGSTGERRVEEGYTF.

Note on this clonotype: A much larger clone lies one base from this, so it may be a read error. V usage is TRBV7-9 and J usage is TRBJ1-1; D is unclear. Trimming took off 4 bases at V and 7 bases at J, with 16 bases between the two ends. From germline, CDR1 is SEHNR and CDR2 FQNEAQ (reference sequence). The CDR3 sequence is 14 residues long. CDR3: CASSSVIGSYEAFF. The CDR3 bases are TGTGCCAGCAGCTCAGTGATAGGGTCTTATGAAGCTTTCTTT.

This clonotype was seen ten or more times. This chain joins TRBV28 and TRBJ1-5, with D possibly TRBD1 on 6 matching bases. Germline loops: CDR1 MDHEN, CDR2 SYDVKM. The germline V and J ends were trimmed by 3 bases and 7 bases, with 25 bases remaining between them. This CDR3 has 18 amino acids. CDR3 DNA: TGTGCCAGCAGTTTGCCCATACCTCCAGGACAGACGAACCAGCCCCAGCATTTT. This encodes CASSLPIPPGQTNQPQHF.

The chain carries TRBV5-4 and TRBJ2-4; the match to TRBD2 covers 10 bases. The junction had 8 bases not matched to a gene; V was cut back by 0 bases and J by 8 bases. This CDR3 contains 16 residues. The germline V gene has CDR1 SGHNT and CDR2 YYREEE (reference sequence). Here the CDR3 DNA reads TGTGCCAGCAGCTTGGCCCCAGCGGGGGGGCCGCACATTCAGTACTTC. This codes for CASSLAPAGGPHIQYF.

At least ten counts were recorded for this clonotype. V and J are TRBV12-3 or TRBV12-4 and TRBJ2-1; D is perhaps TRBD2 (6 bases). The V end lost 4 bases, the J end lost 6 bases, and 16 bases lay between the germline ends. This CDR3 contains 15 residues. The DNA of the CDR3 is TGTGCCAGCAGTTCACTAGCACCGACCCTCAATGAGCAGTTCTTC. It yields the protein CASSSLAPTLNEQFF.

This clonotype was counted a few times. The rearrangement links TRBV4-2 to TRBJ2-7; D perhaps matches TRBD2 (5 bases). This CDR3 has 14 residues. The ends were cut back, 4 bases at V and 0 bases at J, with 10 bases in the middle. Germline assignment: CDR1 LGHNA and CDR2 YNFKEQ. The CDR3 region is CASSPARGSYEQYF. CDR3 bases: TGTGCCAGCAGCCCCGCCCGGGGCTCCTACGAGCAGTACTTC.

J is TRBJ2-1 and V is TRBV28, with 9 bases that match TRBD2. The V gene end was trimmed by 6 bases and the J gene end by 1 base; junction bases not matched to a gene: 7. The germline CDR1 and CDR2 sequences are MDHEN and SYDVKM. The CDR3 is made up of 16 amino acids. The chain's CDR3 is CASRPNSGSSYNEQFF. In DNA, the CDR3 is TGTGCCAGCAGGCCCAATAGCGGGAGTTCCTACAATGAGCAGTTCTTC.

Ten or more counts support this clonotype. The chain couples TRBV7-8 to TRBJ2-3; 14 nucleotides align to TRBD2. Germline trimming cut 3 bases from V and 4 bases from J; bases unmatched to any gene: 6. Germline V CDR1 and CDR2: SGHVS, FQNEAQ. CDR3 length: 17 amino acids. This CDR3 reads CASSFIRLAGGADTQYF. The CDR3 nucleotides read TGTGCCAGCAGCTTTATCAGACTAGCGGGAGGGGCAGATACGCAGTATTTT.

This clonotype was seen only a few times. CDR3 nucleotides: TGTGCCTGGAGGGCGGAAGGGCAGCCCCAGCATTTT. It yields the protein CAWRAEGQPQHF. This chain connects TRBV30 to TRBJ1-5; D unclear. V lost 3 bases and J lost 7, with 10 bases in between. The CDR3 runs 12 residues. CDR1 is GTSNPN and CDR2 is SVGIG in the germline V gene (reference sequence).

This clonotype has a count of ten or more. The genes are TRBV7-8 and TRBJ1-2, with D possibly TRBD1 on 5 matching bases. Germline V gives CDR1 SGHVS, CDR2 FQNEAQ. The CDR3 extends over 13 amino acids. V was shortened by 3 bases and J by 5 bases, with 10 bases between the two germline ends. The CDR3 loop reads CASSLGPAYGYTF. The CDR3 region has the DNA TGTGCCAGCAGCTTGGGACCGGCTTATGGCTACACCTTC.

This clonotype was detected only a few times. The chain is built from TRBV6-1 and TRBJ1-5; 7 bases line up with TRBD1. The CDR3 has 13 amino acids. Per germline, CDR1 MNHNS and CDR2 SASEGT. The V segment lost 6 bases and the J segment 7 bases; nucleotides outside the gene matches: 6. CDR3: CASRQGFSQPQHF. In nucleotides, the CDR3 is TGTGCCAGCAGACAGGGGTTCAGCCAGCCCCAGCATTTT.